Following are 13 T cell receptor beta chains from one sample sequenced in a study of cytomegalovirus exposure and HLA in healthy donors. Here immunoSEQ multiplex PCR was the method, and the copy in TCRdb shows in-frame clones only, minus some. The data show some 130,000 clones, approximately 89% seen once. The specimen was PBMCs. The receptors shown here come from a woman between 18 and 29 years old in good health and CMV-seronegative.

The chain carries TRBV10-3 and TRBJ2-3; 10 nucleotides agree with TRBD1. CDR3 length: 17 amino acids. Germline V lookup: CDR1 ENHRY, CDR2 SYGVKD. J gave up 3 bases and V 0 bases, and 6 bases lay outside the gene matches. The CDR3 loop reads CAISESPGQGLTDTQYF. In DNA, the CDR3 is TGTGCCATCAGTGAGTCTCCGGGACAGGGGTTAACAGATACGCAGTATTTT.

This sequence joins TRBV9 and TRBJ2-3, with 10 bases fitting TRBD2. CDR3 length: 16 amino acids. In germline, CDR1 is SGDLS, CDR2 YYNGEE. Trimming took 4 bases from V and 3 from J; bases not matched to a gene: 8. DNA of the CDR3: TGTGCCAGCAGCCCCCTCAGCGGGGGGGCGACAGATACGCAGTATTTT. Translating gives CASSPLSGGATDTQYF. The full variable domain, in which reference TRBV9 and TRBJ2-3 provide the parts outside the CDR3, is DSGVTQTPKHLITATGQRVTLRCSPRSGDLSVYWYQQSLDQGLQFLIQYYNGEERAKGNILERFSAQQFPDLHSELNLSSLELGDSALYFCASSPLSGGATDTQYFGPGTRLTVL.

CDR3 region: CASPTGGNPYEQYF. The CDR3 nucleotides read TGTGCCAGCCCTACGGGGGGCAACCCCTACGAGCAGTACTTC. V gene TRBV6-6 combines with J gene TRBJ2-7; the D gene is possibly TRBD2 (7 bases). V was pared by 8 bases and J by 2 bases, with 16 bases between. The CDR3 spans 14 residues. Germline values: CDR1 MNHNY, CDR2 SVGAGI (reference sequence).

J is TRBJ1-2 and V is TRBV10-3; TRBD1 matches 8 bases. The CDR3 has 13 residues. Losses at the gene ends were 2 bases for V and 8 bases for J; bases not matched to a gene: 4. Germline V gene sequence: CDR1 ENHRY, CDR2 SYGVKD. In DNA form, the CDR3 reads TGTGCCATCAGTGAGGCAGGGGGCTTAGGCTACACCTTC. Protein sequence: CAISEAGGLGYTF.

The J gene is TRBJ2-7, the V gene TRBV2; possibly TRBD1 for D (6 bases). Germline-derived CDR1 and CDR2 are SNHLY and FYNNEI. V was clipped by 7 bases and J by 0 bases, with 13 bases between them. CDR3 length: 14 residues. In DNA, the CDR3 is TGTGCCAGCAAGGACAGACCCAGCTCCTACGAGCAGTACTTC. It specifies CASKDRPSSYEQYF.

The chain joins TRBV4-2 to TRBJ2-1, with TRBD2 identical over 7 bases. This CDR3 is 16 amino acids long. With V trimmed by 0 bases and J by 4 bases, 6 bases remained unmatched. Germline V CDR1 and CDR2: LGHNA, YNFKEQ. CDR3 sequence reads: CASSQDVGGGYNEQFF. DNA for the CDR3: TGTGCCAGCAGCCAAGATGTTGGGGGGGGGTACAATGAGCAGTTCTTC.

The chain joins TRBV5-1 to TRBJ1-3; 8 nucleotides align to TRBD1. The CDR3 spans 15 residues. V shed 0 bases and J 2 bases; nucleotides not matched to a gene: 1. CDR1 and CDR2 (germline): SGHRS, YFSETQ. The CDR3 spells CASSLGDRPGNTIYF. CDR3 in DNA: TGCGCCAGCAGCTTGGGGGACAGGCCTGGAAACACCATATATTTT. Full variable domain (missing parts from reference TRBV5-1 and TRBJ1-3): KAGVTQTPRYLIKTRGQQVTLSCSPISGHRSVSWYQQTPGQGLQFLFEYFSETQRNKGNFPGRFSGRQFSNSRSEMNVSTLELGDSALYLCASSLGDRPGNTIYFGEGSWLTVV.

This rearrangement joins TRBV5-1 to TRBJ1-2; possible D gene TRBD1, 5 bases. Germline CDR1 and CDR2: SGHRS and YFSETQ. This CDR3 has 15 residues. Trimming cost V 0 bases and J 8 bases, with 17 bases left between them. CDR3 coding DNA: TGCGCCAGCAGCTTGGCCATGGACGAAAGACAGGGCTACACCTTC. This encodes CASSLAMDERQGYTF.

The V and J genes are TRBV29-1 and TRBJ1-3, with TRBD1 matching over 7 bases. This CDR3 has 13 amino acids. With V trimmed by 5 bases and J by 4 bases, 5 bases remained unmatched. The germline CDR1 and CDR2 sequences are SQVTM and ANQGSEA. The CDR3 loop is CSVSTGLGNTIYF. The CDR3 bases are TGCAGCGTTTCGACAGGGTTAGGAAACACCATATATTTT.

This chain connects TRBV4-1 to TRBJ2-1, with TRBD1 identical over 7 bases. This CDR3 is 17 amino acids long. The V and J ends lost 0 bases and 1 base, in that order; junction bases with no gene match: 6. CDR1 is MGHRA, CDR2 YSYEKL, per germline. The CDR3 DNA reads TGCGCCAGCAGCCAAGAGATCCGCAGGGGGTCCTACAATGAGCAGTTCTTC. It encodes CASSQEIRRGSYNEQFF.

This clone was recorded only once. V usage is TRBV5-1 and J usage is TRBJ1-1; the match to TRBD1 covers 10 bases. The trim removed 3 bases at V and 8 bases at J, leaving 4 bases unmatched. Germline-derived CDR1 and CDR2 are SGHRS and YFSETQ. The CDR3 contains 13 residues. In nucleotides, the CDR3 is TGCGCCAGCAGCTCCCCGGACAGGGGGGAAGCTTTCTTT. Its protein product is CASSSPDRGEAFF.

The chain couples TRBV19 to TRBJ1-2; TRBD1 aligns across 10 bases. V gave up 9 bases and J gave up 6 bases; unmatched junction bases: 10. CDR3 length: 14 amino acids. Germline CDR1 LNHDA, CDR2 SQIVND (reference sequence). CDR3 nucleotide sequence: TGTGCCAGCGTCACCGGGACAGGGGTTAATGGCTACACCTTC. Amino acid sequence: CASVTGTGVNGYTF. Drawing the rest from reference TRBV19 and TRBJ1-2, the complete variable domain is DGGITQSPKYLFRKEGQNVTLSCEQNLNHDAMYWYRQDPGQGLRLIYYSQIVNDFQKGDIAEGYSVSREKKESFPLTVTSAQKNPTAFYLCASVTGTGVNGYTFGSGTRLTVV.

This chain uses TRBV27 with TRBJ1-1; the match to TRBD1 covers 7 bases. V was pared by 2 bases and J by 4 bases, with 7 bases of the junction left unmatched. Germline CDR1 is MNHEY and CDR2 is SMNVEV (reference sequence). This CDR3 is built from 15 residues. The CDR3 sequence is CASSLKRAGGTEAFF. DNA of the CDR3: TGTGCCAGCAGTTTAAAGAGGGCAGGGGGCACTGAAGCTTTCTTT.